Listed here is a single T cell receptor (beta chain). Its antigen is not known. The data derive from a study of shared clonotypes between healthy human individuals. Assay used: immunoSEQ multiplex PCR; TCRdb lists only in-frame clones, some missing. The data show over a million clones, roughly 97% seen once. Regarding the study as a whole: Donor clonotype sharing was expected to depend on sequencing depth.

The CDR3 is 14 residues long. Germline values: CDR1 MDHEN, CDR2 SYDVKM. The V and J ends lost 8 bases and 4 bases respectively, with 17 bases between them. The TCR originated in a man aged 25 to 40 in good health. The gene calls are TRBV28 and TRBJ1-2; maybe TRBD1 (6 bases). Sequenced: naive CD4+ T cells sorted from blood. Subset defined: CD45RA+ positively selected. In DNA, the CDR3 is TGTGCCAGCGTGGGGGGGGCGCTTATCTATGGCTACACCTTC. This translates into CASVGGALIYGYTF.